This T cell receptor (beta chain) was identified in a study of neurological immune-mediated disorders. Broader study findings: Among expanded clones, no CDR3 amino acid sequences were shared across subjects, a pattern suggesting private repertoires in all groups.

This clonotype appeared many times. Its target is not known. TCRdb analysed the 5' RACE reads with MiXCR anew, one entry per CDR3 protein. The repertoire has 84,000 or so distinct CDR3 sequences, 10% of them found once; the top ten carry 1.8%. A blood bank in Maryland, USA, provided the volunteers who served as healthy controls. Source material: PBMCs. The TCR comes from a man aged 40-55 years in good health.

DNA of the CDR3: TGTGCCAGCAGCGTAGTGCCAGCGGGAGGGCCAGGGGGCACCGGGGAGCTGTTTTTT. Protein sequence: CASSVVPAGGPGGTGELFF. The chain is built from TRBV9 and TRBJ2-2; 10 positions match TRBD2. The V gene's germline CDR1 is SGDLS and CDR2 YYNGEE. Trimming removed 0 bases from V and 4 bases from J; junction bases left unmatched: 12. This CDR3 is built from 19 residues.